The 24 T cell receptor beta chains below all came from one sample that was sequenced in a study of blood T cell repertoires in COVID-19. Sequencing was performed with immunoSEQ multiplex PCR; in TCRdb, only in-frame clones are kept and a portion is missing. The repertoire has hundreds of thousands of clones, 88% of them found once; the top ten carry 1.4%. The sequencing sample was made of PBMCs or T cells enriched from blood (not recorded which). Every receptor here comes from a woman aged 18 to 35 who had been exposed to COVID-19.

V gene TRBV11-2 combines with J gene TRBJ1-1; D is ambiguous. Trimming took off 5 bases at V and 7 bases at J, with 11 bases between the two ends. The CDR3 has 12 residues. CDR1 is SGHAT and CDR2 is FQNNGV in the germline V gene. The CDR3 loop is CASSRDRVEAFF. The DNA for the CDR3 is TGTGCCAGCAGCCGAGACCGGGTTGAAGCTTTCTTT.

The J gene is TRBJ2-7, the V gene TRBV18, with D perhaps matching TRBD1 (5 bases). The germline gives CDR1 KGHSH, CDR2 LQKENI. The CDR3 has 13 residues. V was cut by 5 bases and J by 0 bases, with 8 bases left in between. The CDR3 spells CASSSTDSYEQYF. The CDR3 bases are TGTGCCAGCTCATCGACAGACTCCTACGAGCAGTACTTC.

This clone showed up just once. The gene calls are TRBV11-2 and TRBJ1-1; 7 positions agree with TRBD1. Germline CDR1 is SGHAT and CDR2 is FQNNGV. The CDR3 length is 14 residues. The ends lost 5 bases at V and 4 bases at J; junction bases unmatched: 7. The CDR3 sequence is CASSNRQGITEAFF. The CDR3 DNA follows: TGTGCCAGCAGCAATCGACAGGGAATCACTGAAGCTTTCTTT.

V gene TRBV11-3 combines with J gene TRBJ2-3, with 8 positions matching TRBD2. The germline gives CDR1 SGHNT, CDR2 YENEEA. The CDR3 spans 15 residues. The V and J ends lost 5 bases and 1 base, in that order; junction bases with no gene match: 5. CDR3 in amino acids: CASSPGTSRTDTQYF. The CDR3 region has the DNA TGTGCCAGCAGCCCCGGGACTAGTCGCACAGATACGCAGTATTTT.

This rearrangement joins TRBV28 to TRBJ2-3; 7 bases agree with TRBD1. Germline values: CDR1 MDHEN, CDR2 SYDVKM. The CDR3 consists of 14 residues. V lost 8 bases, J lost 1 base, and 6 bases stayed unmatched. The CDR3 nucleotides read TGTGCCAGCCGACAGGGCTTTCGCACAGATACGCAGTATTTT. Translating it yields CASRQGFRTDTQYF.

This sequence joins TRBV5-5 and TRBJ1-4; a possible D gene is TRBD1 (5 bases). Trimming removed 0 bases from V and 5 bases from J, with 11 bases in between. This CDR3 is 15 amino acids long. CDR1 and CDR2 from the germline V gene are SGHKS and YYEKEE (reference sequence). The CDR3, as DNA: TGTGCCAGCAGCTTGGGACAGTTGACGAATGAAAAACTGTTTTTT. It is translated as CASSLGQLTNEKLFF.

V usage is TRBV6-2 or TRBV6-3 and J usage is TRBJ1-2; no definite D call. V lost 2 bases and J lost 4, with 5 bases in between. This CDR3 is 12 amino acids long. CDR1 MNHEY and CDR2 SVGEGT come from the germline V gene. In nucleotides, the CDR3 is TGTGCCAGCAGTTACCCATCCTATGGCTACACCTTC. This sequence encodes CASSYPSYGYTF.

The rearrangement uses TRBV27 and TRBJ2-7; 9 positions match TRBD1. Trimming removed 7 bases from V and 2 bases from J; junction bases left unmatched: 3. The CDR3 runs 13 residues. From germline, CDR1 is MNHEY and CDR2 SMNVEV (reference sequence). The CDR3 reads CASTRTGAYEQYF. Here the CDR3 DNA reads TGTGCCAGCACTAGGACAGGGGCCTACGAGCAGTACTTC.

Concerning this clone: This same CDR3 is encoded by further DNA sequences in the sample. This chain links TRBV18 with TRBJ1-1, with D unclear. In germline, CDR1 is KGHSH, CDR2 LQKENI. V lost 3 bases and J lost 1, with 6 bases in between. This CDR3 contains 13 residues. CDR3 DNA sequence: TGTGCCAGCTCACCCTCCGGGAACACTGAAGCTTTCTTT. Protein: CASSPSGNTEAFF.

V is TRBV29-1 and J is TRBJ2-7; 11 positions match TRBD1. The CDR3 runs 12 residues. J was trimmed by 7 bases and V by 6 bases; bases with no gene match: 5. In germline, CDR1 is SQVTM, CDR2 ANQGSEA. CDR3 sequence reads: CSVGDRGSEQYF. The CDR3 DNA reads TGCAGCGTGGGGGACAGGGGGAGTGAGCAGTACTTC.

This sequence joins TRBV7-2 and TRBJ2-7, with 8 bases lining up with TRBD1. There are 14 residues in the CDR3. Germline CDR1 reads SGHTA; CDR2 reads FQGNSA. Trimming removed 5 bases from V and 5 bases from J; junction bases left unmatched: 8. The CDR3 DNA sequence: TGTGCCAGCAGCCCGTGGACAGGGAAGCACGAGCAGTACTTC. Translated, it gives CASSPWTGKHEQYF. Filled out from reference TRBV7-2 and TRBJ2-7, the complete variable domain reads GAGVSQSPSNKVTEKGKDVELRCDPISGHTALYWYRQSLGQGLEFLIYFQGNSAPDKSGLPSDRFSAERTGGSVSTLTIQRTQQEDSAVYLCASSPWTGKHEQYFGPGTRLTVT.

The V and J genes are TRBV19 and TRBJ1-5; no reliable D call. Germline values: CDR1 LNHDA, CDR2 SQIVND (reference sequence). This CDR3 region has 14 residues. With 4 bases removed from V and 1 base from J, the gap between germline ends came to 8 bases. The DNA for the CDR3 is TGTGCCAGTAGTAGTTCACAGAGCAATCAGCCCCAGCATTTT. It specifies CASSSSQSNQPQHF.

This clone was counted only a few times. The genes are TRBV3-1 (or the pseudogene TRBV3-2) and TRBJ1-1, with D possibly being TRBD1 (5 bases). Trimming removed 0 bases at V and 2 bases at J, with 10 bases between. CDR1 LGHDT and CDR2 YNNKEL come from the germline V gene (reference sequence). The CDR3 totals 15 residues. The CDR3 protein is CASSQETVRNTEAFF. As DNA, the CDR3 is TGTGCCAGCAGCCAAGAGACAGTGAGAAACACTGAAGCTTTCTTT.

The chain couples TRBV7-3 to TRBJ2-6, with a possible D match to TRBD2 (5 bases). The CDR3 is 16 amino acids. Germline loops: CDR1 SGHTA, CDR2 FQGTGA. The ends were cut back, 2 bases at V and 0 bases at J, with 8 bases in the middle. CDR3 in DNA: TGTGCCAGCAGCTTAGATCGGGACTCTGGGGCCAACGTCCTGACTTTC. It encodes CASSLDRDSGANVLTF.

The V gene is TRBV7-2, the J gene TRBJ2-1, with a weak D call TRBD1 (6 bases). CDR3 size: 15 residues. Germline V gene data show CDR1 as SGHTA and CDR2 as FQGNSA. V gave up 5 bases and J gave up 3 bases, with 14 bases separating them. DNA for the CDR3: TGTGCCAGCAGCACAGGGACCCTCAGCTACAATGAGCAGTTCTTC. It specifies CASSTGTLSYNEQFF. Together with reference TRBV7-2 and TRBJ2-1, the CDR3 gives the full variable domain: GAGVSQSPSNKVTEKGKDVELRCDPISGHTALYWYRQSLGQGLEFLIYFQGNSAPDKSGLPSDRFSAERTGGSVSTLTIQRTQQEDSAVYLCASSTGTLSYNEQFFGPGTRLTVL.

This chain joins TRBV9 and TRBJ2-7, with D uncertain. The CDR3 totals 14 residues. CDR1 SGDLS and CDR2 YYNGEE come from the germline V gene. Trimming cost V 4 bases and J 2 bases, with 13 bases left between them. The CDR3 reads CASSQEGRAYEQYF. The CDR3 DNA sequence: TGTGCCAGCAGCCAAGAAGGCCGGGCCTACGAGCAGTACTTC.

The gene calls are TRBV28 and TRBJ2-1; TRBD1 matches at 7 bases. CDR3 length: 14 amino acids. The ends lost 6 bases at V and 8 bases at J; junction bases unmatched: 10. Germline V gene data show CDR1 as MDHEN and CDR2 as SYDVKM. Here the CDR3 DNA reads TGTGCCAGCAGCCGAGACAGGGCGTACGATGAGCAGTTCTTC. Protein sequence: CASSRDRAYDEQFF.

The chain employs TRBV5-5 and TRBJ1-3; D gene ambiguous. V lost 0 bases, J lost 2 bases, and 6 bases lay in between. This CDR3 comprises 14 residues. Germline V gene data show CDR1 as SGHKS and CDR2 as YYEKEE (reference sequence). In nucleotides, the CDR3 is TGTGCCAGCAGCTTGGTAGCGACTGGAAACACCATATATTTT. Translated, it gives CASSLVATGNTIYF.

With regard to this clone: This same CDR3 is encoded by further DNA sequences in the sample. The chain links TRBV12-3 or TRBV12-4 to TRBJ1-1; no clear D. This CDR3 region has 13 residues. Trimming took off 1 base at V and 2 bases at J, with 5 bases between the two ends. The CDR3 reads CASSLGLNTEAFF. CDR3 DNA: TGTGCCAGCAGTTTAGGGCTTAACACTGAAGCTTTCTTT.

In its sample, this clone was seen a few times. This chain uses TRBV7-2 with TRBJ2-7, with D unresolved. CDR3 length equals 14 residues. The V and J ends lost 0 bases and 2 bases respectively, with 8 bases between them. Germline values: CDR1 SGHTA, CDR2 FQGNSA. CDR3 coding DNA: TGTGCCAGCAGCTTAGCAGTTCAGACCTACGAGCAGTACTTC. It codes for CASSLAVQTYEQYF.

The rearrangement joins TRBV2 to TRBJ2-1, with 10 bases aligning to TRBD2. Trimming cost V 6 bases and J 4 bases; bases outside gene matches: 6. The CDR3 loop spans 15 amino acids. Germline V gives CDR1 SNHLY, CDR2 FYNNEI. The CDR3 protein is CASSSSGGRYNEQFF. In DNA form, the CDR3 reads TGTGCCAGCAGCTCTAGCGGGGGACGATACAATGAGCAGTTCTTC.

The genes are TRBV7-2 and TRBJ2-3; weak D call: TRBD1 (6 bases). In germline, CDR1 is SGHTA, CDR2 FQGNSA. V lost 4 bases to trimming and J lost 2 bases, with 10 bases between them. The CDR3 contains 14 residues. The CDR3 DNA sequence: TGTGCCAGCAGCTCGGGACATATCACAGATACGCAGTATTTT. Its translation is CASSSGHITDTQYF.

The chain is built from TRBV9 and TRBJ1-6; a weak D match, TRBD1 (6 bases). CDR1 is SGDLS, CDR2 YYNGEE, per germline. V was pared by 4 bases and J by 6 bases, with 20 bases between. CDR3 size: 17 residues. The CDR3 loop reads CASSPARMGAGNSPLHF. The CDR3 DNA reads TGTGCCAGCAGCCCAGCGAGGATGGGGGCGGGTAATTCACCCCTCCACTTT.

The chain employs TRBV28 and TRBJ1-5; TRBD1 matches 11 bases. CDR1 MDHEN and CDR2 SYDVKM come from the germline V gene. The CDR3 contains 16 residues. J lost 6 bases, V lost 4 bases, and 8 bases had no gene match. In nucleotides, the CDR3 is TGTGCCAGCAGTTCACCGACCGGGACAGGGGGTCAGCCCCAGCATTTT. It specifies CASSSPTGTGGQPQHF.